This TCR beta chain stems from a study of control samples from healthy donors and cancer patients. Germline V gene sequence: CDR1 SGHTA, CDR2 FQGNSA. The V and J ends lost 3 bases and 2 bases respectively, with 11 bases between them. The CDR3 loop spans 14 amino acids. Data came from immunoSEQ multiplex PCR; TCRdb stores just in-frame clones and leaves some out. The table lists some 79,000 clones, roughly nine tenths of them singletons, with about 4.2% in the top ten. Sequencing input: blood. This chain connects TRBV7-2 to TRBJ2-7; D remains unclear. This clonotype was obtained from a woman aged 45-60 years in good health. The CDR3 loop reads CASSFTQQTYEQYF. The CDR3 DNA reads TGTGCCAGCAGCTTCACACAGCAGACCTACGAGCAGTACTTC.